This entry describes one TCR beta chain. Per the original methods: It was from reference gene primer amplification that nucleated cell counts were estimated. Some clones are missing from TCRdb's copy, which holds only in-frame ones; the method was immunoSEQ multiplex PCR. V and J calls and clone size come straight from that table; D and trimming were deduced from the DNA. The sample holds about 260,000 clones, roughly 87% seen once. This entry comes from a study of blood T cell repertoires in COVID-19. Germline V gene data show CDR1 as SGHTA and CDR2 as FQGNSA. The CDR3 runs to 17 residues. V was pared by 1 base and J by 5 bases, with 18 bases between.

Specimen: peripheral blood. J is TRBJ2-1 and V is TRBV7-2; weak D call: TRBD1 (5 bases). The receptor was derived from a human donor in a cohort sampled during active COVID-19. The CDR3 loop is CASSLGIGQGGDNEQFF. CDR3 bases: TGTGCCAGCAGCTTAGGGATTGGGCAGGGTGGGGACAATGAGCAGTTCTTC.